The 23 T cell receptor beta chains given below trace back to one sample, sequenced in a study of blood T cell repertoires in COVID-19 (dated by TCRdb to about 2020). The library was produced with the immunoSEQ multiplex PCR assay. Not all clones reach the TCRdb copy of this immuneACCESS table, which keeps in-frame sequences only. Checked studies attribute under half of the gap to unresolved V genes and leave the rest unexplained. The sample table contains about 53,000 clones; only one count was recorded for 60% to 80% of them. The biggest ten clones account for 43% of the sample. Sequenced input: peripheral blood. The receptors were sampled from an older man with active or convalescent COVID-19.

The gene calls are TRBV5-4 and TRBJ2-2; TRBD1 agrees at 10 bases. Trimming removed 4 bases from V and 4 bases from J; junction bases left unmatched: 7. CDR1 is SGHNT and CDR2 is YYREEE in the germline V gene (reference sequence). The CDR3 has 16 amino acids. The CDR3 reads CASSGRDRGPTGELFF. The CDR3 bases are TGTGCCAGCAGCGGCCGGGACAGGGGTCCCACCGGGGAGCTGTTTTTT.

The rearrangement joins TRBV30 to TRBJ1-1, with a tentative D call TRBD1 (6 bases). This CDR3 spans 12 amino acids. V was pared by 5 bases and J by 6 bases, with 13 bases between. Germline V gene sequence: CDR1 GTSNPN, CDR2 SVGIG (reference sequence). CDR3 nucleotide sequence: TGTGCCTGGGTCAGGGGTGTAGCTGAAGCTTTCTTT. Its protein product is CAWVRGVAEAFF.

The chain is built from TRBV19 and TRBJ2-2; 7 nucleotides line up with TRBD2. V trimming: 5 bases; J trimming: 0 bases; junction bases outside the gene matches: 3. The CDR3 runs 15 residues. CDR1 is LNHDA and CDR2 is SQIVND in the germline V gene (reference sequence). Here the CDR3 reads CASSGGVANTGELFF. Written as DNA, the CDR3 is TGTGCCAGTAGTGGGGGGGTCGCGAACACCGGGGAGCTGTTTTTT.

The V call is TRBV5-1, the J call TRBJ2-5; TRBD2 matches 8 bases. The V and J ends lost 4 bases and 9 bases, in that order; junction bases with no gene match: 8. Germline CDR1 and CDR2: SGHRS and YFSETQ. The CDR3 has 13 amino acids. The DNA of the CDR3 is TGCGCCAGCAGCCCTGGGGACGGGGGGGCCCAGTACTTC. This codes for CASSPGDGGAQYF.

In this sample, this clone turned up a few times. The chain joins TRBV7-9 to TRBJ1-1, with D tentatively TRBD1 (5 bases). Trimming shortened V by 1 base and J by 7 bases, and 13 bases separated the two germline ends. This CDR3 spans 14 amino acids. In germline, CDR1 is SEHNR, CDR2 FQNEAQ (reference sequence). CDR3 bases: TGTGCCAGCAGCTTAGTGGGCGGGACTTTTGAAGCTTTCTTT. Its protein is CASSLVGGTFEAFF.

The chain combines TRBV24-1 with TRBJ1-2; no reliable D call. CDR1 and CDR2 from the germline V gene are KGHDR and SFDVKD. The CDR3 has 15 residues. V was trimmed by 3 bases and J by 2 bases, leaving 12 bases between them. CDR3 DNA: TGTGCCACCAGTGATAGCCGGGAAGGGAACTATGGCTACACCTTC. Translation: CATSDSREGNYGYTF.

The chain is built from TRBV19 and TRBJ1-5, with unresolved D. The CDR3 loop spans 15 amino acids. V lost 5 bases, J lost 4 bases, and 15 bases lay in between. Germline V gene lookup returns CDR1 LNHDA and CDR2 SQIVND (reference sequence). The CDR3, as DNA: TGTGCCAGTAGTCCACGAGATACCCCGAATCAGCCCCAGCATTTT. Residues: CASSPRDTPNQPQHF.

The chain employs TRBV7-2 and TRBJ2-5, with TRBD1 matching over 7 bases. The CDR3 runs to 15 residues. CDR1 is SGHTA and CDR2 is FQGNSA in the germline V gene. V was pared by 1 base and J by 2 bases, with 4 bases of the junction left unmatched. The CDR3 loop is CASSLVWDRQETQYF. The CDR3 DNA is TGTGCCAGCAGCTTAGTTTGGGACAGACAAGAGACCCAGTACTTC.

The chain carries TRBV10-3 and TRBJ1-2; tentative D call: TRBD1 (6 bases). The germline V and J ends were trimmed by 0 bases and 4 bases, with 12 bases remaining between them. In germline, CDR1 is ENHRY, CDR2 SYGVKD. This CDR3 region has 15 residues. DNA of the CDR3: TGTGCCATCAGTGAGTCGCAGACAGGATCCTATGGCTACACCTTC. This encodes CAISESQTGSYGYTF.

This chain uses TRBV12-5 with TRBJ2-5, with 10 positions matching TRBD1. Losses at the gene ends were 6 bases for V and 1 base for J; bases not matched to a gene: 2. This CDR3 is built from 14 residues. From germline, CDR1 is LGHNT and CDR2 FRNRAP. The CDR3 region is CASGRTGGQETQYF. CDR3 sequence (DNA): TGTGCTAGTGGGAGGACAGGGGGCCAAGAGACCCAGTACTTC.

The chain uses TRBV19 and TRBJ1-5; D possibly corresponds to TRBD1 (5 bases). The CDR3 is made up of 14 amino acids. Germline V gene lookup returns CDR1 LNHDA and CDR2 SQIVND (reference sequence). Trimming removed 3 bases from V and 2 bases from J, with 8 bases in between. The CDR3 loop is CASSMTGGNQPQHF. The CDR3 nucleotides read TGTGCCAGTAGTATGACGGGGGGCAATCAGCCCCAGCATTTT.

This chain joins TRBV18 and TRBJ2-7; 9 bases match TRBD2. The junction had 8 bases not matched to a gene; V was cut back by 3 bases and J by 5 bases. The CDR3 is 15 amino acids. Germline CDR1 is KGHSH and CDR2 is LQKENI. For the CDR3, the DNA is TGTGCCAGCTCACCCCAAGCGGGGGGATCGGACGAGCAGTACTTC. This codes for CASSPQAGGSDEQYF.

This chain uses TRBV11-3 with TRBJ2-7; a possible D gene is TRBD1 (5 bases). Trimming took off 1 base at V and 4 bases at J, with 8 bases between the two ends. The CDR3 has 13 amino acids. Germline-derived CDR1 and CDR2 are SGHNT and YENEEA. The CDR3 nucleotides read TGTGCCAGCAGCTTAGGCAGGGAATACGAGCAGTACTTC. It specifies CASSLGREYEQYF.

This rearrangement joins TRBV5-6 to TRBJ1-2; unclear D gene. V lost 2 bases and J lost 8, with 19 bases in between. Germline V CDR1 and CDR2: SGHDT, YYEEEE. This CDR3 is built from 15 residues. The CDR3 here is CASSLNIVRGQGYTF. For the CDR3, the DNA is TGTGCCAGCAGCTTAAACATCGTCCGGGGTCAGGGCTACACCTTC.

This clone was detected a few times. The chain joins TRBV4-1 to TRBJ1-2; tentatively, D is TRBD1 (5 bases). Per the germline V gene, CDR1 is MGHRA and CDR2 is YSYEKL. The CDR3 consists of 14 residues. Trimming took 1 base from V and 2 from J, leaving 8 bases between them. CDR3 loop: CASSQVGENYGYTF. The CDR3 DNA sequence: TGCGCCAGCAGCCAAGTAGGGGAAAACTATGGCTACACCTTC.

This chain uses TRBV11-2 with TRBJ2-3, with a possible D match to TRBD1 (6 bases). Per the germline V gene, CDR1 is SGHAT and CDR2 is FQNNGV. CDR3 size: 16 residues. V was trimmed by 5 bases and J by 2 bases, leaving 17 bases between them. The CDR3 bases are TGTGCCAGCAGCCTACAGGGATTCCCCCCCACAGATACGCAGTATTTT. Translation: CASSLQGFPPTDTQYF.

The J gene is TRBJ1-1, the V gene TRBV7-2; 10 positions match TRBD1. This CDR3 is built from 17 residues. Germline V lookup: CDR1 SGHTA, CDR2 FQGNSA. Germline trimming cut 6 bases from V and 1 base from J; bases unmatched to any gene: 11. The CDR3 DNA reads TGTGCCAGCAGACGACAGGGGGCGATCTCCGCGAACACTGAAGCTTTCTTT. Amino acid sequence: CASRRQGAISANTEAFF.

The chain is built from TRBV5-1 and TRBJ2-5, with 13 positions matching TRBD2. The CDR3 is 16 residues long. Trimming removed 0 bases from V and 5 bases from J; junction bases left unmatched: 4. Germline loops: CDR1 SGHRS, CDR2 YFSETQ. CDR3 region: CASSLAATSGGETQYF. Written as DNA, the CDR3 is TGCGCCAGCAGCTTGGCCGCGACTAGCGGGGGGGAGACCCAGTACTTC.

The chain employs TRBV19 and TRBJ2-7; possibly TRBD1 for D (6 bases). The CDR3 length is 15 residues. Per the germline V gene, CDR1 is LNHDA and CDR2 is SQIVND (reference sequence). The germline V and J ends were trimmed by 3 bases and 7 bases, with 19 bases remaining between them. CDR3 protein: CASSMVSGQGQEQYF. Written as DNA, the CDR3 is TGTGCCAGTAGTATGGTTTCTGGGCAGGGGCAAGAGCAGTACTTC.

V usage is TRBV3-1 (or the pseudogene TRBV3-2) and J usage is TRBJ2-5, with no clear D. Trimming pared 0 bases from V and 5 bases from J, leaving 10 bases between. The CDR3 totals 14 residues. The germline CDR1 and CDR2 sequences are LGHDT and YNNKEL (reference sequence). The CDR3 region has the DNA TGTGCCAGCAGCCAAGATCGGTATTCGGAGACCCAGTACTTC. Protein: CASSQDRYSETQYF.

The chain is built from TRBV7-2 and TRBJ2-1; D gene unclear. The CDR3 contains 13 residues. Trimming pared 2 bases from V and 6 bases from J, leaving 8 bases between. The germline V gene has CDR1 SGHTA and CDR2 FQGNSA. The CDR3 DNA follows: TGTGCCAGCAGCTTATTGAGAGGCAATGAGCAGTTCTTC. Its protein is CASSLLRGNEQFF.

This chain joins TRBV7-3 and TRBJ2-3; the match to TRBD2 covers 9 bases. The length of the CDR3 is 15 residues. The trim removed 5 bases at V and 4 bases at J, leaving 7 bases unmatched. In germline, CDR1 is SGHTA, CDR2 FQGTGA. The CDR3 protein is CASSPKTSGADTQYF. CDR3 in DNA: TGTGCCAGCAGCCCGAAGACTAGCGGCGCAGATACGCAGTATTTT.

CDR3 DNA: TGTGCCAGCAGCCCAGGGCTAGCGGGCTGGGGCGGGGAGCTGTTTTTT. Residues: CASSPGLAGWGGELFF. The V call is TRBV7-2, the J call TRBJ2-2; 8 bases align to TRBD2. The CDR3 sequence is 16 residues long. Germline trimming cut 5 bases from V and 7 bases from J; bases unmatched to any gene: 12. The germline CDR1 and CDR2 sequences are SGHTA and FQGNSA.